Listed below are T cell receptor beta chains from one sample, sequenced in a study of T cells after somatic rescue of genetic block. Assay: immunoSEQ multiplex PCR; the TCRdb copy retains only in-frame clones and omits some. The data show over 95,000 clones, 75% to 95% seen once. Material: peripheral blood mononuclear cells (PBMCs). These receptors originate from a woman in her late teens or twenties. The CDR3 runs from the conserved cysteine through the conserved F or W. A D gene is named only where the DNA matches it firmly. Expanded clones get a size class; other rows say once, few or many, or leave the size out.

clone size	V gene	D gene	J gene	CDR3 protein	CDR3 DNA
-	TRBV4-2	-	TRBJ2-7	CASSPGQGSLSYEQYF	TGTGCCAGCAGCCCAGGGCAGGGGTCCCTCTCCTACGAGCAGTACTTC
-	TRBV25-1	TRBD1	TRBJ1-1	CASRWDRCRSAFF	TGTGCCAGCCGGTGGGACAGGTGTCGTTCAGCTTTCTTT
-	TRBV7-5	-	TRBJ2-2	CVRSLWDRVRTGELFF	TGTGTCAGAAGCTTATGGGACAGGGTTCGGACCGGGGAGCTGTTTTTT
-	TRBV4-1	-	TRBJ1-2	CASSHMTWGYTF	TGCGCCAGCAGCCATATGACGTGGGGCTACACCTTC
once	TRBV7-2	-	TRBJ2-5	CASSLGGLPGRQETQYF	TGTGCCAGCAGCTTAGGTGGGCTACCTGGGCGACAAGAGACCCAGTACTTC
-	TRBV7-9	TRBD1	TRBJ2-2	CASSQFGQEKNTGELFF	TGTGCCAGCAGCCAGTTCGGACAGGAGAAGAACACCGGGGAGCTGTTTTTT
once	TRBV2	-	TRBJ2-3	CASSDGAPTDTQYF	TGTGCCAGCAGTGACGGGGCGCCCACAGATACGCAGTATTTT
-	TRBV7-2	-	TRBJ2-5	CASSLAGGTSGAETQYF	TGTGCCAGCAGCTTAGCTGGGGGGACTTCAGGGGCTGAGACCCAGTACTTC
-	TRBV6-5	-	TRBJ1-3	CASSYSAGTSGNTIYF	TGTGCCAGCAGTTACTCAGCAGGGACCTCTGGAAACACCATATATTTT
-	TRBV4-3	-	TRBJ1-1	CASSLGETEAFF	TGCGCCAGCAGCCTCGGGGAAACTGAAGCTTTCTTT
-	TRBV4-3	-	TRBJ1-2	CASSQARTAYGYTF	TGCGCCAGCAGCCAAGCAAGGACAGCTTATGGCTACACCTTC
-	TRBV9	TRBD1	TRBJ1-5	CASSVGTGGAGQPQHF	TGTGCCAGCAGCGTGGGGACAGGGGGCGCCGGGCAGCCCCAGCATTTT
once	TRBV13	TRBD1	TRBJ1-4	CASSLRGDSNEKLFF	TGTGCCAGCAGCTTAAGGGGGGACAGTAATGAAAAACTGTTTTTT
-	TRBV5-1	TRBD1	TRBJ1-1	CASSLGTANTEAFF	TGCGCCAGCAGCCTAGGGACAGCCAACACTGAAGCTTTCTTT
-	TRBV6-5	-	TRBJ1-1	CASSYYLNTEAFF	TGTGCCAGCAGTTACTATTTAAACACTGAAGCTTTCTTT
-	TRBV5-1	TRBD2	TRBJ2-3	CASSFTSGGDDTQYF	TGCGCCAGCAGCTTCACTAGCGGGGGTGATGATACGCAGTATTTT
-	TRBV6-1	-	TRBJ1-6	CASSEFSELGHSPLHF	TGTGCCAGCAGTGAGTTCTCAGAGTTAGGACATTCACCCCTCCACTTT
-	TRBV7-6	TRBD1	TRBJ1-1	CASSFVAGQVNTEAFF	TGTGCCAGCAGCTTCGTAGCCGGACAGGTGAACACTGAAGCTTTCTTT
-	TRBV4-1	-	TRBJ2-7	CASSQDGPRQGATYEQYF	TGCGCCAGCAGCCAAGATGGCCCTCGGCAGGGCGCTACCTACGAGCAGTACTTC
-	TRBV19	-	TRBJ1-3	CASNSLTETTGNTIYF	TGTGCCAGTAATTCTCTGACGGAAACGACTGGAAACACCATATATTTT
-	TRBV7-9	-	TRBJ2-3	CASSLLAGSGKAQYF	TGTGCCAGCAGCTTACTGGCGGGGTCCGGGAAGGCGCAGTATTTT
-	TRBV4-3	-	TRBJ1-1	CASSQGTVRGLGTEAFF	TGCGCCAGCAGCCAAGGAACGGTACGGGGGCTGGGCACTGAAGCTTTCTTT
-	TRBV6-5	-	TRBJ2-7	CASSSTWGTYEQYF	TGTGCCAGCAGTTCCACTTGGGGAACCTACGAGCAGTACTTC
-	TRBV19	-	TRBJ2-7	CASSPSTNSYEQYF	TGTGCCAGTAGTCCCTCAACAAACTCCTACGAGCAGTACTTC
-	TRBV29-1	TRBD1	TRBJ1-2	CSVGGRGNYGYTF	TGCAGCGTTGGCGGCAGGGGGAACTATGGCTACACCTTC
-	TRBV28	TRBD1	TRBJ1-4	CAIQTGGEKLFF	TGTGCCATCCAGACAGGGGGTGAAAAACTGTTTTTT
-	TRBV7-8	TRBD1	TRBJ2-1	CASSSKGGTGGFFDEQFF	TGTGCCAGCAGTTCCAAAGGAGGGACAGGGGGGTTTTTCGATGAGCAGTTCTTC
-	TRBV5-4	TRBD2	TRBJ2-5	CASSLAGLAEKTQYF	TGTGCCAGCAGCCTTGCAGGACTAGCTGAGAAGACCCAGTACTTC
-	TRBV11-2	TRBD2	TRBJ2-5	CASSSRAGLANQQTQYF	TGTGCCAGCAGCTCTAGGGCGGGACTAGCGAATCAGCAGACCCAGTACTTC
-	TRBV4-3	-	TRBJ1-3	CASSQSRSSGNTIYF	TGCGCCAGCAGCCAGTCTCGAAGCTCTGGAAACACCATATATTTT
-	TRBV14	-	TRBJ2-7	CASSQEISSYEQYF	TGTGCCAGCAGCCAAGAAATAAGTTCCTACGAGCAGTACTTC
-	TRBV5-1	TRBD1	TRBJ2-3	CASSLDGTGRRTDTQYF	TGCGCCAGCAGCTTGGATGGGACAGGAAGACGCACAGATACGCAGTATTTT
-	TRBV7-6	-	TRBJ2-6	CASSLRGRLPGANVLTF	TGTGCCAGCAGCTTACGGGGGCGATTACCTGGGGCCAACGTCCTGACTTTC
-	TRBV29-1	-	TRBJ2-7	CSVELRDYEQYF	TGCAGCGTTGAACTGAGGGACTACGAGCAGTACTTC
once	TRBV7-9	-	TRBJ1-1	CASSFGQPLNTEAFF	TGTGCCAGCAGCTTTGGACAGCCCCTGAACACTGAAGCTTTCTTT
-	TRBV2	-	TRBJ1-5	CASSEEVGTVARPQHF	TGTGCCAGCAGTGAAGAGGTTGGAACAGTAGCTAGGCCCCAGCATTTT
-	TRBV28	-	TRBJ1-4	CASSFAGLNEKLFF	TGTGCCAGCAGTTTTGCGGGACTTAATGAAAAACTGTTTTTT
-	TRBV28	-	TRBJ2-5	CASSEETQYF	TGTGCCAGCAGTGAAGAGACCCAGTACTTC
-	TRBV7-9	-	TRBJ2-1	CASSIQLRPSSYNEQFF	TGTGCCAGCAGTATACAGTTGAGACCAAGCTCCTACAATGAGCAGTTCTTC
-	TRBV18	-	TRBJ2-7	CASSPDRSLEQYF	TGTGCCAGCTCACCAGACAGGTCTTTGGAGCAGTACTTC
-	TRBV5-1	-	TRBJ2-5	CASSVQAGETQYF	TGCGCCAGCAGCGTCCAGGCTGGGGAGACCCAGTACTTC
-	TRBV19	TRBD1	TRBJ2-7	CASSLRQGETYEQYF	TGTGCCAGTAGTCTCCGACAGGGGGAAACCTACGAGCAGTACTTC
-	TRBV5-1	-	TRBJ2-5	CASSSRQQETQYF	TGCGCCAGCAGCTCCCGACAGCAAGAGACCCAGTACTTC
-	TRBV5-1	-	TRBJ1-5	CASSLAGGNNQPQHF	TGCGCCAGCAGCTTGGCCGGGGGTAACAATCAGCCCCAGCATTTT
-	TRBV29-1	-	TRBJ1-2	CSVVGGAGGYTF	TGCAGCGTTGTTGGGGGGGCGGGCGGCTACACCTTC
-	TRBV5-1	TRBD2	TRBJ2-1	CASSLSGGYNEQFF	TGCGCCAGCAGCTTGTCGGGGGGATACAATGAGCAGTTCTTC
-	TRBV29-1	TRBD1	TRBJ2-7	CSVESDRGIEQYF	TGCAGCGTTGAGTCCGACAGGGGAATCGAGCAGTACTTC
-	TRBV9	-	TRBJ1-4	CASSDDRTANEKLFF	TGTGCCAGCAGCGACGATAGGACAGCAAATGAAAAACTGTTTTTT
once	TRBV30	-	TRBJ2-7	CAWSVRNLYEQYF	TGTGCCTGGAGTGTCAGGAATCTCTACGAGCAGTACTTC
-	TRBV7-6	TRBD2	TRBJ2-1	CASSSRGGIYNEQFF	TGTGCCAGCAGCTCTCGGGGGGGCATCTACAATGAGCAGTTCTTC
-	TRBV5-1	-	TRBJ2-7	CASSLLGGGYEQYF	TGCGCCAGCAGCCTGCTTGGTGGGGGCTACGAGCAGTACTTC
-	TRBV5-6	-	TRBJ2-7	CASSGVLYEQYF	TGTGCCAGCAGCGGGGTCCTCTACGAGCAGTACTTC
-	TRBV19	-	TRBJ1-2	CASNRRVYGYTF	TGTGCCAGTAATAGAAGGGTCTATGGCTACACCTTC
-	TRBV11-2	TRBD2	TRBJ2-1	CASSPLAGGRDEQFF	TGTGCCAGCAGCCCTCTAGCGGGGGGGCGTGATGAGCAGTTCTTC
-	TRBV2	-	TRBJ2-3	CASSPRTGTQYF	TGTGCCAGCAGCCCCCGGACCGGTACGCAGTATTTT
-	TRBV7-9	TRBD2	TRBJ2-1	CASSAGTGGPDEQFF	TGTGCCAGCAGCGCCGGGACGGGGGGGCCCGATGAGCAGTTCTTC
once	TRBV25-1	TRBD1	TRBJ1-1	CASSAPGQLVTEAFF	TGTGCCAGCAGTGCCCCGGGACAGTTGGTCACTGAAGCTTTCTTT
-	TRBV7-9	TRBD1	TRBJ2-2	CASSLDRGNTGELFF	TGTGCCAGCAGCTTAGACAGGGGGAACACCGGGGAGCTGTTTTTT
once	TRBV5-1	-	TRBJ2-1	CASSLIGGRSYNEQFF	TGCGCCAGCAGCTTGATCGGAGGGAGGTCCTACAATGAGCAGTTCTTC
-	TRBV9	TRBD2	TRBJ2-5	CASSVGSGGAGGNQETQYF	TGTGCCAGCAGCGTAGGTAGCGGGGGGGCCGGAGGAAATCAAGAGACCCAGTACTTC